These T cell receptor beta chains were read from a single sample in a study of identical twins. One entry per CDR3 protein, called by TCRdb with MiXCR from the 5' RACE reads. Of 450,000 or so distinct CDR3 sequences listed, 12% to 15% are singletons. The same data also went into a second study, on yellow fever vaccine responses in identical twins.

Sample: CD4+ T cells sorted from blood. The receptors shown here come from a woman younger than 35 in good health. Both conserved end residues are part of each CDR3. Each record gives: D gene, clone size, V gene, J gene, CDR3 DNA, CDR3 protein. The D gene is left open where the match is weak. Not all rows give a size; the values are once, few, many and, for expanded clones, a class.

D gene: TRBD1; clone size: -; V gene: TRBV7-9; J gene: TRBJ2-7; CDR3 DNA: TGTGCCAGCAGCTCATCCAGGGGGAGTGGTGGCGAGCAGTACTTC; CDR3 protein: CASSSSRGSGGEQYF
D gene: -; clone size: -; V gene: TRBV6-5; J gene: TRBJ2-7; CDR3 DNA: TGTGCCAGCAGTTACTCTTACGGCTCCTACGAGCAGTACTTC; CDR3 protein: CASSYSYGSYEQYF
D gene: TRBD2; clone size: -; V gene: TRBV28; J gene: TRBJ2-7; CDR3 DNA: TGTGCCAGCAGTTTTACCTATAGCGGGCTCTCCTACGAGCAGTACTTC; CDR3 protein: CASSFTYSGLSYEQYF
D gene: TRBD1; clone size: once; V gene: TRBV28; J gene: TRBJ2-7; CDR3 DNA: TGTGCCAGCAGTTCCCCAGGGACAGGGATCCACTCCTACGAGCAGTACTTC; CDR3 protein: CASSSPGTGIHSYEQYF
D gene: TRBD2; clone size: many; V gene: TRBV5-1; J gene: TRBJ2-1; CDR3 DNA: TGCGCCAGCAGCTTGGGGGCGGGAGTAGTCTGGAATGAGCAGTTCTTC; CDR3 protein: CASSLGAGVVWNEQFF
D gene: -; clone size: few; V gene: TRBV2; J gene: TRBJ2-1; CDR3 DNA: TGTGCCGGGGGGTTGAGCTACAATGAGCAGTTCTTC; CDR3 protein: CAGGLSYNEQFF
D gene: TRBD2; clone size: -; V gene: TRBV6-5; J gene: TRBJ2-3; CDR3 DNA: TGTGCCAGCAGTTTCCGCGGACTAGCGGCCGCAGATACGCAGTATTTT; CDR3 protein: CASSFRGLAAADTQYF
D gene: TRBD1; clone size: -; V gene: TRBV6-5; J gene: TRBJ2-7; CDR3 DNA: TGTGCCAGTGGGACAGGGGCCCACGAGCAGTACTTC; CDR3 protein: CASGTGAHEQYF
D gene: -; clone size: -; V gene: TRBV2; J gene: TRBJ1-6; CDR3 DNA: TGTGCCAGCAGTGAACCCAGGGGCACCTATAATTCACCCCTCCACTTT; CDR3 protein: CASSEPRGTYNSPLHF
D gene: -; clone size: -; V gene: TRBV2; J gene: TRBJ2-1; CDR3 DNA: TGTGCCAGCAGGGGCACCGAGAGGGGCAACAATGAGCAGTTCTTC; CDR3 protein: CASRGTERGNNEQFF
D gene: -; clone size: -; V gene: TRBV27; J gene: TRBJ2-2; CDR3 DNA: TGTGCCAGCACGCTATCCGGCAGGACCGGGGAGCTGTTTTTT; CDR3 protein: CASTLSGRTGELFF
D gene: TRBD1; clone size: -; V gene: TRBV15; J gene: TRBJ2-1; CDR3 DNA: TGTGCCACCAGCAGGAAGGACAGGGCCTACAATGAGCAGTTCTTC; CDR3 protein: CATSRKDRAYNEQFF
D gene: TRBD1; clone size: many; V gene: TRBV12-3/TRBV12-4; J gene: TRBJ1-5; CDR3 DNA: TGTGCCAGCAGTCCGTGGACAGGGTCCCTGGAGGGGCCCCAGCATTTT; CDR3 protein: CASSPWTGSLEGPQHF
D gene: TRBD1; clone size: few; V gene: TRBV30; J gene: TRBJ2-5; CDR3 DNA: TGTGCCTGGAGAGGGACAGGGCACCAAGAGACCCAGTACTTC; CDR3 protein: CAWRGTGHQETQYF
D gene: -; clone size: -; V gene: TRBV6-1; J gene: TRBJ1-5; CDR3 DNA: TGTGCCAGCAACTACCCACAGACAGTTGGCAATCAGCCCCAGCATTTT; CDR3 protein: CASNYPQTVGNQPQHF
D gene: -; clone size: few; V gene: TRBV3-1; J gene: TRBJ2-5; CDR3 DNA: TGTGCCAGCAGCCAAGATCGAAGAGTGTCCCGGAGAGAGACCCAGTACTTC; CDR3 protein: CASSQDRRVSRRETQYF
D gene: TRBD2; clone size: -; V gene: TRBV6-2/TRBV6-3; J gene: TRBJ2-7; CDR3 DNA: TGTGCCAGCAGTTACTCGAGGGGACTAGTCCACGAGCAGTACTTC; CDR3 protein: CASSYSRGLVHEQYF
D gene: -; clone size: -; V gene: TRBV7-3; J gene: TRBJ2-7; CDR3 DNA: TGTGCCAGCAGCTTAACGTTAGGGGCCTACGAGCAGTACTTC; CDR3 protein: CASSLTLGAYEQYF
D gene: -; clone size: few; V gene: TRBV29-1; J gene: TRBJ1-1; CDR3 DNA: TGCAGCGTCCGGCCTCGCATGAACACTGAAGCTTTCTTT; CDR3 protein: CSVRPRMNTEAFF
D gene: -; clone size: few; V gene: TRBV5-5; J gene: TRBJ1-4; CDR3 DNA: TGTGCCAGCAGCACCCCGGGGGGTATCGAAAAACTGTTTTTT; CDR3 protein: CASSTPGGIEKLFF
D gene: -; clone size: few; V gene: TRBV27; J gene: TRBJ2-5; CDR3 DNA: TGTGCCAGCAGTTGGATTAGTCGGGGGGCCCTCGGGGAGACCCAGTACTTC; CDR3 protein: CASSWISRGALGETQYF
D gene: TRBD1; clone size: few; V gene: TRBV7-2; J gene: TRBJ2-3; CDR3 DNA: TGTGCCAGCAGCTTAACAGGGGGCATAACAGATACGCAGTATTTT; CDR3 protein: CASSLTGGITDTQYF
D gene: -; clone size: -; V gene: TRBV4-2; J gene: TRBJ2-5; CDR3 DNA: TGTGCCAGCAGCCAGGGGCAGGGGTTCCAAGAGACCCAGTACTTC; CDR3 protein: CASSQGQGFQETQYF
D gene: -; clone size: few; V gene: TRBV4-3; J gene: TRBJ1-2; CDR3 DNA: TGCGCCAGCAGCCAAGACCGGGGGGTTGGCTACACCTTC; CDR3 protein: CASSQDRGVGYTF
D gene: -; clone size: many; V gene: TRBV11-2; J gene: TRBJ2-2; CDR3 DNA: TGTGCCAGCAGCCGCCGAGGTGGGGGGACCGGGGAGCTGTTTTTT; CDR3 protein: CASSRRGGGTGELFF
D gene: -; clone size: -; V gene: TRBV7-8; J gene: TRBJ2-4; CDR3 DNA: TGTGCCAGCAGCTTCTATAGAACGGGGGGCGGGGACATTCAGTACTTC; CDR3 protein: CASSFYRTGGGDIQYF
D gene: TRBD2; clone size: -; V gene: TRBV6-5; J gene: TRBJ2-1; CDR3 DNA: TGTGCCAGCAGTTACACCCCCCCCACTAGCGGGGGGGCAGGGAATGAGCAGTTCTTC; CDR3 protein: CASSYTPPTSGGAGNEQFF
D gene: -; clone size: few; V gene: TRBV24-1; J gene: TRBJ2-3; CDR3 DNA: TGTGCCACCAGTGATTCGGCCGGGCGGGGGCAGCGCACAGATACGCAGTATTTT; CDR3 protein: CATSDSAGRGQRTDTQYF
D gene: -; clone size: -; V gene: TRBV28; J gene: TRBJ2-7; CDR3 DNA: TGTGCCAGCAGTTTCCCCCTTTACGAGCAGTACTTC; CDR3 protein: CASSFPLYEQYF
D gene: TRBD1; clone size: many; V gene: TRBV5-1; J gene: TRBJ1-4; CDR3 DNA: TGCGCCAGCAGCCTCGGGACAGCAACTAATGAAAAACTGTTTTTT; CDR3 protein: CASSLGTATNEKLFF
D gene: TRBD1; clone size: once; V gene: TRBV20-1; J gene: TRBJ2-3; CDR3 DNA: TGCAGTGCTAGGGACAGGTCGGGGACAGATACGCAGTATTTT; CDR3 protein: CSARDRSGTDTQYF
D gene: -; clone size: -; V gene: TRBV19; J gene: TRBJ2-5; CDR3 DNA: TGTGCCAGTAGCCAAAAACGGACCAAAGAGACCCAGTACTTC; CDR3 protein: CASSQKRTKETQYF
D gene: -; clone size: -; V gene: TRBV20-1; J gene: TRBJ2-5; CDR3 DNA: TGCAGTGCTCAGTCTCTGGCCCAAGAGACCCAGTACTTC; CDR3 protein: CSAQSLAQETQYF
D gene: -; clone size: -; V gene: TRBV10-3; J gene: TRBJ1-5; CDR3 DNA: TGTGCCATCAGTGAGTCGGGAGGGGGCAATCAGCCCCAGCATTTT; CDR3 protein: CAISESGGGNQPQHF
D gene: -; clone size: few; V gene: TRBV29-1; J gene: TRBJ2-1; CDR3 DNA: TGCAGCGTTGACCCGGGACTGCGGGTTTACAATGAGCAGTTCTTC; CDR3 protein: CSVDPGLRVYNEQFF